The present entry profiles one T cell receptor (beta chain) with its context. Its antigen is undetermined. Trimming stripped 3 bases from V and 7 bases from J, with 16 bases between. Germline values: CDR1 LGHDT, CDR2 YNNKEL (reference sequence). This CDR3 has 16 amino acids. These data originate in a study of persistence of HIV-infected CD4 T cells. Across the study: A median of 8 years of suppressive ART preceded sampling. Study-wide findings and caveats: Degenerate expanded CDR3beta sequences were enriched among CMV- and Gag-responding cells.

This nonspecific control used anti-CD3/anti-CD28 bead stimulation of CD4+ T cells. Sorting selected CD4+ T cells upregulating both CD40 ligand and CD69. The immunoSEQ assay was version 4, run in survey mode. Assay used: immunoSEQ multiplex PCR; TCRdb lists only in-frame clones, some missing. The sample shows 40,000 to 55,000 clones, around 89% of them seen only once. This clonotype was sampled from an adult woman with HIV who was CMV-seropositive. Source: CD4+ T cells sorted from PBMCs after roughly 17-hour stimulation, taken from a patient who received antiretroviral therapy. The gene calls are TRBV3-1 (or the pseudogene TRBV3-2) and TRBJ1-6; maybe TRBD1 (6 bases). CDR3 DNA sequence: TGTGCCAGCAGCCACCTGGACCGGGGGGCAAATTCACCCCTCCACTTT. It is translated as CASSHLDRGANSPLHF.